This T cell receptor beta chain was identified during a study of blood T cells in healthy people across ages. Alongside a J-beta primer mix, a sample-barcoded 5' primer served in a second PCR lasting about 7 to 12 cycles. A tag from a template-switch adaptor with 12 random nucleotides marked each cDNA molecule. TCRdb analysed the 5' RACE reads with MiXCR anew, one entry per CDR3 protein. This table has just under 900,000 distinct CDR3 sequences, 25% to 35% appearing once. This CDR3 spans 14 amino acids. The V end was cut by 0 bases, the J end by 6 bases, with 8 bases between. This TCR came from a woman of 80 years or more in good health. The chain joins TRBV12-3 or TRBV12-4 to TRBJ2-2; no clear D gene. The sample was blood. The CDR3 DNA reads as TGTGCCAGCAGTTTAGCGTCCGGGCCCGGGGAGCTGTTTTTT. Protein product: CASSLASGPGELFF.